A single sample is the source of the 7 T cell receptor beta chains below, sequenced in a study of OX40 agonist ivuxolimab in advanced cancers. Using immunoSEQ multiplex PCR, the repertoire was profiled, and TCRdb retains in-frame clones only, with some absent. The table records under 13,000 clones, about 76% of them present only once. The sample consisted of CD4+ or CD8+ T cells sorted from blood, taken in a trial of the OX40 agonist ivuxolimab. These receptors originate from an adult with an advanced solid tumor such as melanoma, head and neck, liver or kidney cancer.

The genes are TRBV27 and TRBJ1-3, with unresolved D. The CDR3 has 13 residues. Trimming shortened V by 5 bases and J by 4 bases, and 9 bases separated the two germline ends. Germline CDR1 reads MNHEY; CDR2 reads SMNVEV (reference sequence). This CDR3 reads CASSQSPGNTIYF. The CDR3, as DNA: TGTGCCAGCAGTCAAAGTCCCGGAAACACCATATATTTT.

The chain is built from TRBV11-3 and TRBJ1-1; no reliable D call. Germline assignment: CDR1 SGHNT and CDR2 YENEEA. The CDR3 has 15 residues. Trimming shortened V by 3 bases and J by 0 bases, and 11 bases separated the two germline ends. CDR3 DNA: TGTGCCAGCAGCTTTATTCAGGTAATGAACACTGAAGCTTTCTTT. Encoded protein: CASSFIQVMNTEAFF.

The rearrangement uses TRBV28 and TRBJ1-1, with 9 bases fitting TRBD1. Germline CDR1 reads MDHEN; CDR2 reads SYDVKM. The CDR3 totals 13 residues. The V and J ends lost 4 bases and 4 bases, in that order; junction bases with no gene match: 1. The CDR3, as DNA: TGTGCCAGCAGTTACAGGGGGCCCACTGAAGCTTTCTTT. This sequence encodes CASSYRGPTEAFF.

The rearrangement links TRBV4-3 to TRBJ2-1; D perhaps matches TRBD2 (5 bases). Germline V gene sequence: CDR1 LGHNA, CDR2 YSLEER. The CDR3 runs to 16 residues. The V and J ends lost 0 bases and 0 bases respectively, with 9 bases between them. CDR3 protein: CASSQDPAGSYNEQFF. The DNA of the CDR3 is TGCGCCAGCAGCCAAGATCCGGCGGGCTCCTACAATGAGCAGTTCTTC.

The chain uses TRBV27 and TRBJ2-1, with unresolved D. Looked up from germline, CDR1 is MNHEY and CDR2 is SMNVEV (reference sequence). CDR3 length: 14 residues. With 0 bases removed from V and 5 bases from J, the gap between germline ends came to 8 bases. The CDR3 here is CASSLSALNNEQFF. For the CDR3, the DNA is TGTGCCAGCAGTTTATCTGCGCTCAACAATGAGCAGTTCTTC.

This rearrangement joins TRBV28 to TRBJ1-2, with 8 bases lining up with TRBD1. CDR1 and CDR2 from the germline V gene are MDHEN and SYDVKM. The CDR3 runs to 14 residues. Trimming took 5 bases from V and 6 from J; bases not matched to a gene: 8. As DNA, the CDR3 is TGTGCCAGCAGTCTCGGACAGGGACGGGATGGCTACACCTTC. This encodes CASSLGQGRDGYTF.

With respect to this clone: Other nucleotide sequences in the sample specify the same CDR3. In DNA, the CDR3 is TGCGCCAGCAGCGTCGGACTAGCGGACTCCTACGAGCAGTACTTC. Protein product: CASSVGLADSYEQYF. The gene calls are TRBV5-1 and TRBJ2-7, with 10 nucleotides matching TRBD2. V shed 4 bases, J shed 0 bases, and the junction held 4 bases outside the gene matches. CDR3 length: 15 residues. Germline V gene lookup returns CDR1 SGHRS and CDR2 YFSETQ.